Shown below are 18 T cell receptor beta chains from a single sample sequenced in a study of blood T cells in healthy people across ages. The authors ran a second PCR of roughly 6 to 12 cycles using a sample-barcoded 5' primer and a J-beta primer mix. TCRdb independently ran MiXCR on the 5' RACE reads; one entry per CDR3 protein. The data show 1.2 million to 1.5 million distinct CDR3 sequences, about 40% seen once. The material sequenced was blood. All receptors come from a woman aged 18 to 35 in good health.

CDR3 in DNA: TGCAGTGCTGGTAAGGGACCCTATGGCTACACCTTC. It is translated as CSAGKGPYGYTF. The chain couples TRBV20-1 to TRBJ1-2; D may be TRBD1 (5 bases). Trimming shortened V by 5 bases and J by 4 bases, and 11 bases separated the two germline ends. Germline loops: CDR1 DFQATT, CDR2 SNEGSKA (reference sequence). The CDR3 is made up of 12 amino acids.

The CDR3 region is CASSVGQGNTGELFF. The CDR3 DNA follows: TGTGCCAGCAGTGTAGGACAGGGAAACACCGGGGAGCTGTTTTTT. The chain links TRBV2 to TRBJ2-2, with TRBD1 matching 8 bases. Germline V gene sequence: CDR1 SNHLY, CDR2 FYNNEI. The ends lost 4 bases at V and 2 bases at J; junction bases unmatched: 3. The CDR3 covers 15 residues.

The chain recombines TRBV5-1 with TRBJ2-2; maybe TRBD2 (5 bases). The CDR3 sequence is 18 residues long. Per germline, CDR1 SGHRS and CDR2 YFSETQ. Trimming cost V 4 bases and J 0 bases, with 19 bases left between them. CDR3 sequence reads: CASSLKLLGSSNTGELFF. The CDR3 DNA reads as TGCGCCAGCAGCCTGAAATTACTAGGGAGCTCGAACACCGGGGAGCTGTTTTTT.

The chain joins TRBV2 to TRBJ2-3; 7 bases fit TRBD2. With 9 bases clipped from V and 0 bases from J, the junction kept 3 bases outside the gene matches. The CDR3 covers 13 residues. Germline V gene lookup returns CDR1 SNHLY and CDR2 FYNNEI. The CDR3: CARDGGSTDTQYF. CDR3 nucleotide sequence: TGTGCCAGGGACGGGGGGAGCACAGATACGCAGTATTTT.

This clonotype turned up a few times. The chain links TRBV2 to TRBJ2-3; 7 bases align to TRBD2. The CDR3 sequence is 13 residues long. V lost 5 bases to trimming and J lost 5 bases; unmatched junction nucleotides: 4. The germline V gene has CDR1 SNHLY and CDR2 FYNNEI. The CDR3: CASSPGTIDTQYF. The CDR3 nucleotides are TGTGCCAGCAGTCCCGGGACTATAGATACGCAGTATTTT.

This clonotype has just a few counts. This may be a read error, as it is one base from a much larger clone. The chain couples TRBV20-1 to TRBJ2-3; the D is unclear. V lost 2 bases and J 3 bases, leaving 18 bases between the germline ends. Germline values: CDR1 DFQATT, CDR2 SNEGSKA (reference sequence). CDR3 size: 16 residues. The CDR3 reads CSARYWAAITTDTQYF. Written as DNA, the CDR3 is TGCAGTGCTAGATATTGGGCGGCCATAACGACAGATACGCAGTATTTT.

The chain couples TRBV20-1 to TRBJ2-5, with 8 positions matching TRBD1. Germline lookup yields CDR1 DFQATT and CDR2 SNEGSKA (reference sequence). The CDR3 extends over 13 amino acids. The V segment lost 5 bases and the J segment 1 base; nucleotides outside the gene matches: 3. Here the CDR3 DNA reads TGCAGTGCTGGACAGGGCTTCCAAGAGACCCAGTACTTC. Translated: CSAGQGFQETQYF.

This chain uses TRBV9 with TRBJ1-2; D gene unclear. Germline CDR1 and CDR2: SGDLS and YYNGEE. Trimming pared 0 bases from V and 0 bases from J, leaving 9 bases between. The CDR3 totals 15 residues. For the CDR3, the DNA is TGTGCCAGCAGCGTAGGTCAGGAACCTAACTATGGCTACACCTTC. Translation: CASSVGQEPNYGYTF.

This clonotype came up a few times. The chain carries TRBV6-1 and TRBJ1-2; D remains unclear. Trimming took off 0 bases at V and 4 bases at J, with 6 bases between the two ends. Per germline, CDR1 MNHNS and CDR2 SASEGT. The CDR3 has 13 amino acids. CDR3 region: CASSEASSYGYTF. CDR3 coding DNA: TGTGCCAGCAGTGAAGCCTCAAGCTATGGCTACACCTTC.

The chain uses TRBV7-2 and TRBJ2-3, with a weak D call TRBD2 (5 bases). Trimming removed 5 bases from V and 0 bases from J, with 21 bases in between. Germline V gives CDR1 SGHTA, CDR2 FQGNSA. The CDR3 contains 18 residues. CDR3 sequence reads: CASSTIQSPRVSTDTQYF. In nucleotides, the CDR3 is TGTGCCAGCAGCACCATTCAATCTCCGCGGGTCAGCACAGATACGCAGTATTTT.

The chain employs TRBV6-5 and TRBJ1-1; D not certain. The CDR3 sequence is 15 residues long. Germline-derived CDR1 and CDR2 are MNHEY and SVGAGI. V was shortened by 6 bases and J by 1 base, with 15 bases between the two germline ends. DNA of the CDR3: TGTGCCAGCAGGAGCGGGTATGGGTGGAACACTGAAGCTTTCTTT. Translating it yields CASRSGYGWNTEAFF.

CDR3 nucleotide sequence: TGTGCCACCAGTGATTCAGGATCCTTATACGGGCAGTATTTT. It encodes CATSDSGSLYGQYF. The V call is TRBV24-1, the J call TRBJ2-3, with D uncertain. This CDR3 is 14 amino acids long. The germline CDR1 and CDR2 sequences are KGHDR and SFDVKD. The V end lost 2 bases, the J end lost 11 bases, and 16 bases lay between the germline ends.

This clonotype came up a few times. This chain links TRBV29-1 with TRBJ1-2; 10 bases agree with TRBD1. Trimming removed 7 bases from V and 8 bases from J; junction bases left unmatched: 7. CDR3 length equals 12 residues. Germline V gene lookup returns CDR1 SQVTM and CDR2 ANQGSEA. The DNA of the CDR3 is TGCAGCGACGACAGGGGGCTGAAGGGCTACACCTTC. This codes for CSDDRGLKGYTF. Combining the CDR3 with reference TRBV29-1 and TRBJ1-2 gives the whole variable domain SAVISQKPSRDICQRGTSLTIQCQVDSQVTMMFWYRQQPGQSLTLIATANQGSEATYESGFVIDKFPISRPNLTFSTLTVSNMSPEDSSIYLCSDDRGLKGYTFGSGTRLTVV.

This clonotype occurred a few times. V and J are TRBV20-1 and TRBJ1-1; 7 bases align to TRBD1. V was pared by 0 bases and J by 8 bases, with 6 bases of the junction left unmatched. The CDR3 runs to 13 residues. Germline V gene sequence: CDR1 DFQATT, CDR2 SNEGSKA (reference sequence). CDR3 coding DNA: TGCAGTGCTAGAGAGCAGGGGGATTTCGAAGCTTTCTTT. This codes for CSAREQGDFEAFF.

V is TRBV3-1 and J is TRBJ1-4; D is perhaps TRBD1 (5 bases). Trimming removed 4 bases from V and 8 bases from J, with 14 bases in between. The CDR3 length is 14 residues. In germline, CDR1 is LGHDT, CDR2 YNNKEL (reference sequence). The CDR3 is CASSRGQYSEKLFF. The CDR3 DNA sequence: TGTGCCAGCAGCCGAGGACAATATTCCGAAAAACTGTTTTTT.

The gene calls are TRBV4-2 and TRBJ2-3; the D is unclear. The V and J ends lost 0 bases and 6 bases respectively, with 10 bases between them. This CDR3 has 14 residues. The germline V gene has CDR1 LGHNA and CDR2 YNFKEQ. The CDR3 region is CASSQDYLGDTQYF. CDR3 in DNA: TGTGCCAGCAGCCAAGATTATCTCGGGGATACGCAGTATTTT.

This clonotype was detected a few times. CDR3 DNA sequence: TGTGCCAGCAGTTTACCGAGCGGGACACTGAACACTGAAGCTTTCTTT. It codes for CASSLPSGTLNTEAFF. This chain uses TRBV12-3 or TRBV12-4 with TRBJ1-1; D perhaps matches TRBD1 (6 bases). V shed 2 bases and J shed 0 bases, with 13 bases lying between them. The CDR3 runs 16 residues.

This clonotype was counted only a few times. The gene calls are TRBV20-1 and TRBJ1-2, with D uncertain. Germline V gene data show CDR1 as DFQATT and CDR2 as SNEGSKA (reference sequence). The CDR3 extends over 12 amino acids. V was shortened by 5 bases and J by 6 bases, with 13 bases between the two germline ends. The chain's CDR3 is CSADPGRNGYTF. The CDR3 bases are TGCAGTGCTGACCCAGGACGGAATGGCTACACCTTC.